This is a list of T cell receptor beta chains from one sample in a study of patients and donors after allogeneic stem cell transplantation. From the RT-PCR reads, TCRdb called clonotypes with MiXCR, one entry per CDR3 protein. Of about 400,000 distinct CDR3 sequences in the sample, around 16% were seen once. Input material: blood, either unsorted or a sorted T cell fraction (not recorded which). Source of these receptors: a human donor who was either an allogeneic HSCT recipient or a stem cell or donor lymphocyte infusion donor (not recorded which). It is not recorded whose cells these are; they may come from a transplant donor. CDR3s include the opening cysteine and the closing phenylalanine or tryptophan. A D gene is named only where the DNA matches it firmly. Size values are once, few and many counts, or a class for expanded clones, and some rows have none.

D gene: NA
V gene: TRBV5-1
clone size: few
J gene: TRBJ2-1
CDR3 DNA: TGCGCCAGCAGCTTGGCCGGGGGCGGCAGGGACAATGAGCAGTTCTTC
CDR3 protein: CASSLAGGGRDNEQFF

D gene: NA
V gene: TRBV27
clone size: few
J gene: TRBJ1-2
CDR3 DNA: TGTGCCAGCAGTTTCGGAGGGGGGTTTTATGGCTACACCTTC
CDR3 protein: CASSFGGGFYGYTF

D gene: NA
V gene: TRBV20-1
clone size: few
J gene: TRBJ1-1
CDR3 DNA: TGCAGTGCTAGAGACCGGACCAGGAACACTGAAGCTTTCTTT
CDR3 protein: CSARDRTRNTEAFF

D gene: TRBD1
V gene: TRBV4-1
clone size: many
J gene: TRBJ2-7
CDR3 DNA: TGCGCCAGCAGCCCTAATGCCGGGACAGGGATCAACGAGCAGTACTTC
CDR3 protein: CASSPNAGTGINEQYF

D gene: NA
V gene: TRBV12-3/TRBV12-4
clone size: NA
J gene: TRBJ2-7
CDR3 DNA: TGTGCCAGCAGTCCCTCTCGGGGCGGGGTATACGAGCAGTACTTC
CDR3 protein: CASSPSRGGVYEQYF

D gene: TRBD2
V gene: TRBV20-1
clone size: few
J gene: TRBJ2-3
CDR3 DNA: TGCAGTGCTAGGCCGGGACTAGCGGGAGGGCGAACAGATACGCAGTATTTT
CDR3 protein: CSARPGLAGGRTDTQYF

D gene: NA
V gene: TRBV7-9
clone size: many
J gene: TRBJ2-1
CDR3 DNA: TGTGCCAGCAGCCTCACGGCAAATGAGCAGTTCTTC
CDR3 protein: CASSLTANEQFF

D gene: NA
V gene: TRBV27
clone size: few
J gene: TRBJ2-3
CDR3 DNA: TGTGCCAGCAGGTTCACAGATACGCAGTATTTT
CDR3 protein: CASRFTDTQYF

D gene: NA
V gene: TRBV2
clone size: NA
J gene: TRBJ1-2
CDR3 DNA: TGTGCCAGCAGTGAATGGGTTGGCCTCCTCTATGGCTACACCTTC
CDR3 protein: CASSEWVGLLYGYTF

D gene: NA
V gene: TRBV4-1
clone size: NA
J gene: TRBJ2-7
CDR3 DNA: TGCGCCAGCAGCCAAGGGGCAGGGGCCTACGAGCAGTACTTC
CDR3 protein: CASSQGAGAYEQYF

D gene: NA
V gene: TRBV20-1
clone size: NA
J gene: TRBJ2-2
CDR3 DNA: TGCAGTGCTAGAGATAGGCGCGGGGTATACACCGGGGAGCTGTTTTTT
CDR3 protein: CSARDRRGVYTGELFF

D gene: NA
V gene: TRBV7-9
clone size: few
J gene: TRBJ2-3
CDR3 DNA: TGTGCCAGCAGCCGACCTTCAGGGACCAACACAGATACGCAGTATTTT
CDR3 protein: CASSRPSGTNTDTQYF

D gene: NA
V gene: TRBV6-2/TRBV6-3
clone size: NA
J gene: TRBJ2-1
CDR3 DNA: TGTGCCAGCAGTTACTGGCACCCTCCCAATGAGCAGTTCTTC
CDR3 protein: CASSYWHPPNEQFF

D gene: NA
V gene: TRBV12-3/TRBV12-4
clone size: many
J gene: TRBJ1-1
CDR3 DNA: TGTGCCAGCGCTAAGCTCGTCGAAGCTTTCTTT
CDR3 protein: CASAKLVEAFF

D gene: TRBD2
V gene: TRBV7-2
clone size: few
J gene: TRBJ2-5
CDR3 DNA: TGTGCCAGCAGCTTAGCGCGGATAGCGGGAGTTGAGACCCAGTACTTC
CDR3 protein: CASSLARIAGVETQYF

D gene: TRBD1
V gene: TRBV19
clone size: NA
J gene: TRBJ1-2
CDR3 DNA: TGTGCCAGTAGTATCAAGCAGGGGGCGGCAGGCTACACCTTC
CDR3 protein: CASSIKQGAAGYTF

D gene: NA
V gene: TRBV25-1
clone size: NA
J gene: TRBJ2-3
CDR3 DNA: TGTGCCAGCACCTCTCGGCAGGAAAGCACAGATACGCAGTATTTT
CDR3 protein: CASTSRQESTDTQYF

D gene: TRBD1
V gene: TRBV25-1
clone size: NA
J gene: TRBJ1-4
CDR3 DNA: TGTGCCAGCAGTGAATTAGGACAGGGGGCAACTAATGAAAAACTGTTTTTT
CDR3 protein: CASSELGQGATNEKLFF